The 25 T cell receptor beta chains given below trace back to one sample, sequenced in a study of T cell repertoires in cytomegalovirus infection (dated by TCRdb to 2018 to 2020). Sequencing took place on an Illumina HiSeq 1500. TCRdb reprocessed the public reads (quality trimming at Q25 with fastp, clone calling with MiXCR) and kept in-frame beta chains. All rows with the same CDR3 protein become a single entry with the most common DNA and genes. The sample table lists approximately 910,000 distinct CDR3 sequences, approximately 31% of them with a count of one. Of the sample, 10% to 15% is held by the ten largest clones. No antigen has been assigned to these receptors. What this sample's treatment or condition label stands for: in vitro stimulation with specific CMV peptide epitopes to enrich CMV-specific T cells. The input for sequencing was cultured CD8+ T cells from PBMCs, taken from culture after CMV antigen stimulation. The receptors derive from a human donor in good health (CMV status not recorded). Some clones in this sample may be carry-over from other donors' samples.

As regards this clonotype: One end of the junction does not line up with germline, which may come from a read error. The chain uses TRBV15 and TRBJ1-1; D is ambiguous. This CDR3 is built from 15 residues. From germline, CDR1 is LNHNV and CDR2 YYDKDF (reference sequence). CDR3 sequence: CTTSRDYSQNTEAFF. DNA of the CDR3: TGTACCACCAGCAGAGATTACAGTCAGAACACTGAAGCTTTCTTT.

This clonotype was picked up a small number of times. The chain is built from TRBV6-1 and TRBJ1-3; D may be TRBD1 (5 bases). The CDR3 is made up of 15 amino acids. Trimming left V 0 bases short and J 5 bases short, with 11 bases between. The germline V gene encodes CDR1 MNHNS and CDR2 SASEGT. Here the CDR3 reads CASSEAQGHRNTIYF. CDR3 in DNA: TGTGCCAGCAGTGAAGCTCAGGGTCACAGAAACACCATATATTTT.

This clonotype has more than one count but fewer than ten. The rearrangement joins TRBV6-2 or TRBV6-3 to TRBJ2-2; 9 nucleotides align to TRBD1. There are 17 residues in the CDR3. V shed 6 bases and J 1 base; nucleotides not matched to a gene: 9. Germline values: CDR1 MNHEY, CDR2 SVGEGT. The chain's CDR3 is CASSQHTGGRNTGELFF. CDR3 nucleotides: TGTGCCAGCAGCCAACACACAGGGGGCAGGAACACCGGGGAGCTGTTTTTT.

CDR3: CASHLGGAGGWNEQFF. CDR3 sequence (DNA): TGTGCCAGCCACTTAGGAGGAGCGGGGGGGTGGAATGAGCAGTTCTTC. The chain uses TRBV7-2 and TRBJ2-1; 10 nucleotides match TRBD2. CDR3 length equals 16 residues. Germline trimming cut 8 bases from V and 7 bases from J; bases unmatched to any gene: 14. Germline values: CDR1 SGHTA, CDR2 FQGNSA.

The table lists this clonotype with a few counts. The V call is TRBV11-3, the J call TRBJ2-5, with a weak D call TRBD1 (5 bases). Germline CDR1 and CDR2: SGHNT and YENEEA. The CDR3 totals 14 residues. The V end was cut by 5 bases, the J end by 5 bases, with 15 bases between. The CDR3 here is CASSKQGVGETQYF. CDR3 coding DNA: TGTGCCAGCAGCAAGCAGGGTGTCGGGGAGACCCAGTACTTC.

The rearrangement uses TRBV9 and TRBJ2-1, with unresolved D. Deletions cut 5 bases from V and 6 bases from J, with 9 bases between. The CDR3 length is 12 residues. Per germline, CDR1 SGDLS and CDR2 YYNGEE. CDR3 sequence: CASSASLNEQFF. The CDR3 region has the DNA TGTGCCAGCAGTGCGTCCCTCAATGAGCAGTTCTTC.

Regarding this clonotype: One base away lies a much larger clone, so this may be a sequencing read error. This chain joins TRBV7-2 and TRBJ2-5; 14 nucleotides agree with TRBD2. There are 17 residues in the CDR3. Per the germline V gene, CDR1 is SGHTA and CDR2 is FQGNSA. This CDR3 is CVSSLGLAGGSRETQYF. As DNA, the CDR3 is TGTGTCAGCAGCTTAGGACTAGCGGGGGGCTCTCGAGAGACCCAGTACTTC. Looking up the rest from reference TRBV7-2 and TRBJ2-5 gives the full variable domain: GAGVSQSPSNKVTEKGKDVELRCDPISGHTALYWYRQSLGQGLEFLIYFQGNSAPDKSGLPSDRFSAERTGGSVSTLTIQRTQQEDSAVYLCVSSLGLAGGSRETQYFGPGTRLLVL.

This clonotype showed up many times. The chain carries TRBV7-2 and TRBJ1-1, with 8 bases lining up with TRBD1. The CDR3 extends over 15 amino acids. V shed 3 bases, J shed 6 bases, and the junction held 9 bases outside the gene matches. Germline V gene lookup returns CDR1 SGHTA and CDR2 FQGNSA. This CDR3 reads CASSLTPGQVAEAFF. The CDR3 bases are TGTGCCAGCAGCTTGACCCCGGGACAGGTGGCTGAAGCTTTCTTT.

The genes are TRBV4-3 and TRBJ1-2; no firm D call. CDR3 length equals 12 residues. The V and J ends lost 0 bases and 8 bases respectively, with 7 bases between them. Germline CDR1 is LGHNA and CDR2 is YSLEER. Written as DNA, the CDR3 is TGCGCCAGCAGCCAAGATACGGGGGGCTACACCTTC. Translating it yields CASSQDTGGYTF.

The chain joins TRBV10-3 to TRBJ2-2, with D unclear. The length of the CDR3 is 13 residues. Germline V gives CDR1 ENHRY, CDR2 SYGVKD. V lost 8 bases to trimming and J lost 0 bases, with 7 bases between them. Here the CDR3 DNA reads TGTGCCATCCTGGCAGCGAACACCGGGGAGCTGTTTTTT. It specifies CAILAANTGELFF.

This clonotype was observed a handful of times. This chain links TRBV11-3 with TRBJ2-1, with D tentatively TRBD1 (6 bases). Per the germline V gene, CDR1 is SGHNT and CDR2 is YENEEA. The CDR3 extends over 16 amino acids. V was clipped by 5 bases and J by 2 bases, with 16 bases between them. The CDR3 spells CASSPSSGVAYNEQFF. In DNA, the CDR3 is TGTGCCAGCAGCCCTTCTTCAGGGGTGGCCTACAATGAGCAGTTCTTC.

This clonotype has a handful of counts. The CDR3 is CATSSGQGGSTDTQYF. The CDR3 coding sequence is TGTGCCACCAGCAGCGGGCAGGGAGGGAGCACAGATACGCAGTATTTT. The J gene is TRBJ2-3, the V gene TRBV15; 7 nucleotides match TRBD2. The CDR3 runs to 16 residues. Germline V gene sequence: CDR1 LNHNV, CDR2 YYDKDF (reference sequence). V was clipped by 3 bases and J by 0 bases; unmatched bases: 6.

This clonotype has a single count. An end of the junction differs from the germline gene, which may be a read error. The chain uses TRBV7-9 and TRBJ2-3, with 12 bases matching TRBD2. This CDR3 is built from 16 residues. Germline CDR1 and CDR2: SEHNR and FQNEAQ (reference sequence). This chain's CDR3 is CASSLPLAGGPDKQYF. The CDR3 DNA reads TGTGCCAGCAGCCTCCCCCTAGCGGGGGGGCCAGATAAGCAGTATTTT.

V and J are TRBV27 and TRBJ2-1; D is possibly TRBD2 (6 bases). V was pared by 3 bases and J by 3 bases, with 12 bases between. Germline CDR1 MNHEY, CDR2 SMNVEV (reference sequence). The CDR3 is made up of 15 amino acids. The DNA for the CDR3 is TGTGCCAGCAGTTTTACGGGGGAGCACTACAATGAGCAGTTCTTC. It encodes CASSFTGEHYNEQFF.

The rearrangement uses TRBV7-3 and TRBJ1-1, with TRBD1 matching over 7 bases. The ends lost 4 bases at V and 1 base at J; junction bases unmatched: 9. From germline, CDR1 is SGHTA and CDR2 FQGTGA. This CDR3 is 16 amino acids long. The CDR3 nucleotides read TGTGCCAGCAGCTCCCGCCCGGGACAGCAGAACACTGAAGCTTTCTTT. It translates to CASSSRPGQQNTEAFF.

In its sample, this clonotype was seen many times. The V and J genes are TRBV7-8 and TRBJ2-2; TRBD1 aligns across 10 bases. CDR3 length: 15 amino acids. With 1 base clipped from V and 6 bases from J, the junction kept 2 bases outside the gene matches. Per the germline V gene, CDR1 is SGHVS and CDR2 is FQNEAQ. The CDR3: CASSLGTGGAGELFF. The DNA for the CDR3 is TGTGCCAGCAGCTTAGGGACAGGGGGGGCCGGGGAGCTGTTTTTT.

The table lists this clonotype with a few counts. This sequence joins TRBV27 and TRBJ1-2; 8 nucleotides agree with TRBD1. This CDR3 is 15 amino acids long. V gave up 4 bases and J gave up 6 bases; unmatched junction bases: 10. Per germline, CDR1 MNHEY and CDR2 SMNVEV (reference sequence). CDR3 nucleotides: TGTGCCAGCAGTTGGGCCAGGGGGCGCGTAGATGGCTACACCTTC. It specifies CASSWARGRVDGYTF.

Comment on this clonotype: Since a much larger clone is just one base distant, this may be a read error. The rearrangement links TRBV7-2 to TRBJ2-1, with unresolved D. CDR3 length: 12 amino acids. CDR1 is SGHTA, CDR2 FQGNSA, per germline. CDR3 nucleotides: TGTGTCAGCAGCTTATGGGTTGGGGAGCAGTTCTTC. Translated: CVSSLWVGEQFF.

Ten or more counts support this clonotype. Here the CDR3 reads CASSPRLAGDGSYEQYF. The CDR3, as DNA: TGTGCCAGCAGCCCCCGGCTAGCGGGGGATGGGTCCTACGAGCAGTACTTC. The chain recombines TRBV7-6 with TRBJ2-7; 10 positions match TRBD2. V shed 5 bases and J 1 base; nucleotides not matched to a gene: 11. Germline loops: CDR1 SGHVS, CDR2 FNYEAQ. This CDR3 spans 17 amino acids. The whole variable domain, remainder taken from reference TRBV7-6 and TRBJ2-7, is GAGVSQSPRYKVTKRGQDVALRCDPISGHVSLYWYRQALGQGPEFLTYFNYEAQQDKSGLPNDRFSAERPEGSISTLTIQRTEQRDSAMYRCASSPRLAGDGSYEQYFGPGTRLTVT.

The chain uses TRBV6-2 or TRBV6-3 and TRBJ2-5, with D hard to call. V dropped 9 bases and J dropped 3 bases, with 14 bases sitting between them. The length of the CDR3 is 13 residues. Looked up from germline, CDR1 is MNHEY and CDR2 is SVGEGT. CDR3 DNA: TGTGCCAGTGTGGGGAAGGGAAAAGAGACCCAGTACTTC. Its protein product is CASVGKGKETQYF.

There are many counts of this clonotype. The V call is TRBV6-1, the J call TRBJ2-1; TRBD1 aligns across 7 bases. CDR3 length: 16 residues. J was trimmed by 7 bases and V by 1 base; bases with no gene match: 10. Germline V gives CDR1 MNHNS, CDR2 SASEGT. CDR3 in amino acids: CASSEEILVRGNEQFF. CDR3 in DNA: TGTGCCAGCAGTGAAGAAATATTGGTCAGGGGGAATGAGCAGTTCTTC.

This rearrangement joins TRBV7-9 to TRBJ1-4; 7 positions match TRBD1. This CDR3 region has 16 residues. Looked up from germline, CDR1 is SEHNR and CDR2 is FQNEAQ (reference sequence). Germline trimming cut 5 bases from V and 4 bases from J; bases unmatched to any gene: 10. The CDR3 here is CASSPKGGTVNEKLFF. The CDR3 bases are TGTGCCAGCAGCCCCAAGGGGGGGACAGTTAATGAAAAACTGTTTTTT. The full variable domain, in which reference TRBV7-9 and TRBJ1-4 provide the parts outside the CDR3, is DTGVSQNPRHKITKRGQNVTFRCDPISEHNRLYWYRQTLGQGPEFLTYFQNEAQLEKSRLLSDRFSAERPKGSFSTLEIQRTEQGDSAMYLCASSPKGGTVNEKLFFGSGTQLSVL.

This CDR3 is CSARGGWDRATKNIQYF. CDR3 nucleotides: TGCAGTGCTAGAGGGGGCTGGGACAGGGCAACCAAAAACATTCAGTACTTC. This sequence joins TRBV20-1 and TRBJ2-4; 9 bases fit TRBD1. CDR3 length: 17 amino acids. The V and J ends lost 1 base and 2 bases, in that order; junction bases with no gene match: 9. Germline CDR1 DFQATT, CDR2 SNEGSKA (reference sequence).

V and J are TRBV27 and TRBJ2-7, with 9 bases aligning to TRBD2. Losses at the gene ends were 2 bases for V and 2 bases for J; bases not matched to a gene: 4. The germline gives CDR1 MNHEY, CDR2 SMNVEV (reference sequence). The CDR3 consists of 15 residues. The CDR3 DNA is TGTGCCAGCAGTTTACGGGCTAGCGGGACCTACGAGCAGTACGTC. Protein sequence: CASSLRASGTYEQYV.

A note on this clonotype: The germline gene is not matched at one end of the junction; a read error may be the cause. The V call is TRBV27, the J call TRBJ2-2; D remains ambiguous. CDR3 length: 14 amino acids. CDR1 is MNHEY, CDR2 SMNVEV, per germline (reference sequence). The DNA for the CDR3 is TGTGCCAACAGTTTCAAAAGGGTGGGCGGGGAGCTGTTTTTT. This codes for CANSFKRVGGELFF.